Listed below are T cell receptor beta chains from one sample, sequenced in a study of blood T cell repertoires in COVID-19. The protocol was immunoSEQ multiplex PCR, while the TCRdb copy is restricted to in-frame clones and leaves out a portion. The sample lists more than 100,000 clones, 90% occurring once. The sequencing input was peripheral blood. These receptor sequences come from a woman aged 55-70 years with COVID-19, enrolled during active disease. CDR3s include the opening cysteine and the closing phenylalanine or tryptophan. A D gene is named only where the DNA matches it firmly. Clone size is given for some rows only: seen once, a few or many times, or a class if the clone is expanded.

>TRBJ1-4|NA|TRBV7-9|NA
CASSFLGGEKLFF
TGTGCCAGCAGCTTCTTGGGGGGTGAAAAACTGTTTTTT
>TRBJ1-3|NA|TRBV2|NA
CASSETQFSGNTIYF
TGTGCCAGCAGTGAGACTCAGTTCTCTGGAAACACCATATATTTT
>TRBJ2-1|NA|TRBV7-7|NA
CASSFSDSTYNEQFF
TGTGCCAGCAGCTTCTCGGACAGTACCTACAATGAGCAGTTCTTC
>TRBJ2-7|TRBD1|TRBV9|NA
CASSVEPGGREQYF
TGTGCCAGCAGCGTAGAGCCAGGGGGTCGGGAGCAGTACTTC
>TRBJ1-1|NA|TRBV25-1|NA
CASSVSVLSQGNTEAFF
TGTGCCAGCAGTGTTTCGGTTCTCAGCCAGGGTAACACTGAAGCTTTCTTT
>TRBJ1-6|NA|TRBV6-5|few
CASTPSYPNSPLHF
TGTGCCAGCACCCCGTCCTATCCGAATTCACCCCTCCACTTT
>TRBJ2-2|NA|TRBV3-1/TRBV3-2|NA
CASSLSRTNTGELFF
TGTGCCAGCAGCCTGTCCCGTACGAACACCGGGGAGCTGTTTTTT
>TRBJ2-7|NA|TRBV25-1|NA
CASSGGHYEQYF
TGTGCCAGCAGTGGGGGGCACTACGAGCAGTACTTC
>TRBJ2-3|NA|TRBV7-3|NA
CASSFSRTDTQYF
TGTGCCAGCAGCTTTTCGAGGACAGATACGCAGTATTTT
>TRBJ2-7|TRBD1|TRBV5-1|NA
CASSRGQGSYEQYF
TGCGCCAGCAGCCGGGGACAGGGGAGTTACGAGCAGTACTTC
>TRBJ1-1|TRBD1|TRBV5-4|NA
CASSSGQGLNTEAFF
TGTGCCAGCAGCTCGGGACAGGGATTGAACACTGAAGCTTTCTTT
>TRBJ2-1|TRBD1|TRBV16|NA
CASSQSSGQGIYNEQFF
TGTGCCAGCAGCCAATCCTCCGGACAGGGCATCTACAATGAGCAGTTCTTC
>TRBJ2-3|TRBD2|TRBV5-1|NA
CASSLPTLAGAGDTQYF
TGCGCCAGCAGCCTCCCAACCTTAGCGGGGGCGGGAGATACGCAGTATTTT
>TRBJ1-6|TRBD1|TRBV7-8|NA
CASSPPAAGTVGSPLHF
TGTGCCAGCAGCCCTCCCGCGGCCGGGACAGTAGGGTCACCCCTCCACTTT
>TRBJ1-2|NA|TRBV6-1|NA
CASSEDGEVSYTF
TGTGCCAGCAGTGAAGACGGGGAGGTGAGCTACACCTTC
>TRBJ1-2|TRBD1|TRBV3-1/TRBV3-2|NA
CASSQVGTGGDGYTF
TGTGCCAGCAGCCAAGTTGGGACAGGGGGGGATGGCTACACCTTC